A selection of T cell receptor beta chains follows, all from one sample in a study of blood T cells in healthy people across ages. TCRdb re-derived calls from the 5' RACE reads in MiXCR, one entry per CDR3 protein. The sample lists more than 450,000 distinct CDR3 sequences, about 27% occurring once. This same sample was also taken into another study, of T cells of mothers and their children.

Sequencing was done on a sample of blood. The receptor source for this set is a boy aged 2-9 years in good health. Each CDR3 is given with its conserved first and last residue. D genes are given only for firm matches. The size of a clone is reported for some rows only, either as once, few or many, or as a class for expanded clones.

-,TRBV6-5,-,TRBJ1-1,TGTGCCAGCAGTTCCCTTTGGGCAGGGCCGATGAACACTGAAGCTTTCTTT,CASSSLWAGPMNTEAFF
TRBD1,TRBV5-1,few,TRBJ1-1,TGCGCCAGCAGCTTGGTGACAGGGGATACTGAAGCTTTCTTT,CASSLVTGDTEAFF
TRBD1,TRBV9,-,TRBJ2-5,TGTGCCAGCAGCTCGCGGACCGGACAGGGGGAAGAGACCCAGTACTTC,CASSSRTGQGEETQYF
TRBD1,TRBV30,-,TRBJ1-1,TGTGCCTGGACAGGGGGCAGAGGGACTGAAGCTTTCTTT,CAWTGGRGTEAFF
-,TRBV28,-,TRBJ1-2,TGTGCCAGCAGTCTGCCTCAGGGGAGCTATGGCTACACCTTC,CASSLPQGSYGYTF
-,TRBV6-6,few,TRBJ2-7,TGTGCCAGCAGTTACACTACAGACCACACCGCGGATTACGAGCAGTACTTC,CASSYTTDHTADYEQYF
TRBD1,TRBV4-1,few,TRBJ1-2,TGCGCCAGCAGCCAAGATAGGGACAGGGGGAACACTAACTATGGCTACACCTTC,CASSQDRDRGNTNYGYTF
-,TRBV9,few,TRBJ2-6,TGTGCCAGCACTTCTTACTCTGGGGCCAACGTCCTGACTTTC,CASTSYSGANVLTF
-,TRBV30,-,TRBJ2-7,TGTGCCTGGGTCCCCAAAGGGGTCTACGAGCAGTACTTC,CAWVPKGVYEQYF
-,TRBV6-5,-,TRBJ1-5,TGTGCCAGCAGTCCAGGACTGGATCAGCCCCAGCATTTT,CASSPGLDQPQHF
TRBD2,TRBV6-2/TRBV6-3,-,TRBJ2-5,TGTGCCAGCAGACATCAACTAGCGGCCTTGGGAGAGACCCAGTACTTC,CASRHQLAALGETQYF
TRBD2,TRBV6-5,few,TRBJ2-7,TGTGCCAGCAGACTAGCGGGTCTATCCGAGCAGTACTTC,CASRLAGLSEQYF
TRBD2,TRBV24-1,-,TRBJ2-3,TGTGCCACCAGTGATCAGCGGGGGAGCACAGATACGCAGTATTTT,CATSDQRGSTDTQYF
-,TRBV4-1,few,TRBJ1-1,TGCGCCAGCAGCCAAGTGGGTGGTTTGGCCACGGAAGCTTTCTTT,CASSQVGGLATEAFF
-,TRBV5-8,-,TRBJ1-6,TGTGCCAGCAGCTTGGCCAATCTGAATTCACCCCTCCACTTT,CASSLANLNSPLHF
-,TRBV7-3,-,TRBJ2-3,TGTGCCAGCTCGACCGGGGGCACAGATACGCAGTATTTT,CASSTGGTDTQYF
-,TRBV4-3,few,TRBJ1-4,TGCGCCAGCAGCCAAGACTTGGACTTATGGGGGGAAAAACTGTTTTTT,CASSQDLDLWGEKLFF
TRBD2,TRBV4-3,-,TRBJ2-7,TGCGCCAGCAGCCAAGACCCTAGCGGGAACTCCTACGAGCAGTACTTC,CASSQDPSGNSYEQYF
TRBD1,TRBV20-1,-,TRBJ2-5,TGCAGTGCTAGAACCCGACAGGGGCTAAAAGAGACCCAGTACTTC,CSARTRQGLKETQYF
-,TRBV12-3/TRBV12-4,once,TRBJ1-3,TGTACCAGCAGTTTATTTACGGGAGGATTGAACACCATATATTTT,CTSSLFTGGLNTIYF
-,TRBV10-3,-,TRBJ2-7,TGTGCCATCGGACTGTTGTCCTACGAGCAGTACTTC,CAIGLLSYEQYF
TRBD2,TRBV9,few,TRBJ2-5,TGTGCCAGCAGCTATACTAGCGGGGAGACCCAGTACTTC,CASSYTSGETQYF
TRBD1,TRBV11-1,-,TRBJ2-5,TGTGCCAGCGCCCCGGGGACAGCAGAGACCCAGTACTTC,CASAPGTAETQYF
-,TRBV20-1,few,TRBJ1-1,TGCAGTGCCAAAGGTGGGGGAGGTGGGACTGAAGCTTTCTTT,CSAKGGGGGTEAFF
-,TRBV7-8,-,TRBJ2-3,TGTGCCAGCAGCTTAGACCCAGGGGCTATCGGAGATACGCAGTATTTT,CASSLDPGAIGDTQYF
-,TRBV20-1,few,TRBJ2-5,TGCAGTGCTAGAGATCTAGCCAGAGATCAAGAGACCCAGTACTTC,CSARDLARDQETQYF
TRBD1,TRBV12-3/TRBV12-4,few,TRBJ2-7,TGTGCCAGCACCTCTCCCCGGGACAGGGGCTACGAGCAGTACTTC,CASTSPRDRGYEQYF
-,TRBV20-1,-,TRBJ2-1,TGCAGTGCCCCAGGGGGGACGGCGGGGGCGACTCACAATGAGCAGTTCTTC,CSAPGGTAGATHNEQFF
TRBD1,TRBV12-3/TRBV12-4,-,TRBJ2-5,TGTGCCAGCAGTATCAGGGGGCGCGGGCAACAAGGAGAGACCCAGTACTTC,CASSIRGRGQQGETQYF
-,TRBV6-1,many,TRBJ2-1,TGTGCCAGCACCGGCGGGGTCTACAATGAGCAGTTCTTC,CASTGGVYNEQFF
-,TRBV5-4,many,TRBJ1-4,TGTGCCAGCAGCTTAGGCCGGATTAATGAAAAACTGTTTTTT,CASSLGRINEKLFF
-,TRBV5-1,-,TRBJ1-2,TGCGCCAGCAGCTCCCCGGGACCCGGGCGGAGTGGCTACACCTTC,CASSSPGPGRSGYTF
-,TRBV6-2/TRBV6-3,few,TRBJ1-5,TGTGCCAGCAGTTACAGTTCCGGCAAGCCCCAGCATTTT,CASSYSSGKPQHF
TRBD1,TRBV5-4,-,TRBJ1-5,TGTGCCAGCAGCGGAGAACAGGGGAATCAGCCCCAGCATTTT,CASSGEQGNQPQHF
-,TRBV7-9,many,TRBJ1-2,TGTGCCAGCAGCTTCCGGACGGACTATGGCTACACCTTC,CASSFRTDYGYTF